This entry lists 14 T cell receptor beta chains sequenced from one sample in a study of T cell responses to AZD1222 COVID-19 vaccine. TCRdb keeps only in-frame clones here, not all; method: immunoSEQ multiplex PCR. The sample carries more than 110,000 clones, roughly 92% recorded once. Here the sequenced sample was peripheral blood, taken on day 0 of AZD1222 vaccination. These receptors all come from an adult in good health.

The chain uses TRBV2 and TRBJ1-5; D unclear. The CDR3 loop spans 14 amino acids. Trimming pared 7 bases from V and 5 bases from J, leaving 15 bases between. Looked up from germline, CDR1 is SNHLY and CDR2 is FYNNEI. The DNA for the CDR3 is TGTGCCAGCACTAGGGAGATAATCGATCAGCCCCAGCATTTT. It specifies CASTREIIDQPQHF.

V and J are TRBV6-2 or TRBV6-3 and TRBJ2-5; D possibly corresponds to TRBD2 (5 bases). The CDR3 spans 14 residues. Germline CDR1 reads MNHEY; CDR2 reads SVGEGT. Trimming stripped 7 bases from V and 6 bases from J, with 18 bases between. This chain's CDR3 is CASTPRDAVQTQYF. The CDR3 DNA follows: TGTGCCAGCACCCCCCGGGATGCGGTTCAGACCCAGTACTTC.

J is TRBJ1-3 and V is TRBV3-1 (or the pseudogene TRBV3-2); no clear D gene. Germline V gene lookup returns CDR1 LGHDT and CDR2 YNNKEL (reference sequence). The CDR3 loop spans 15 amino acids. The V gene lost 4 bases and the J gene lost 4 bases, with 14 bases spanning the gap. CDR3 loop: CASSPREGLGNTIYF. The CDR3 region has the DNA TGTGCCAGCAGCCCCCGCGAGGGATTAGGAAACACCATATATTTT.

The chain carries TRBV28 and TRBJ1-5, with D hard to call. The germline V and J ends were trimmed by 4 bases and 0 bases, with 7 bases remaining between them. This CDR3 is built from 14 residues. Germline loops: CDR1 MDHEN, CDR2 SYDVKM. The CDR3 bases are TGTGCCAGCAGTTCCCCCAGTAGCAATCAGCCCCAGCATTTT. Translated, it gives CASSSPSSNQPQHF.

CDR3 DNA sequence: TGTGCTAGTGGTACGGGGGACTATGGCTACACCTTC. Translation gives CASGTGDYGYTF. The chain uses TRBV12-5 and TRBJ1-2, with D perhaps matching TRBD1 (5 bases). V was clipped by 5 bases and J by 3 bases, with 7 bases between them. Germline CDR1 LGHNT, CDR2 FRNRAP. The CDR3 is 12 residues long.

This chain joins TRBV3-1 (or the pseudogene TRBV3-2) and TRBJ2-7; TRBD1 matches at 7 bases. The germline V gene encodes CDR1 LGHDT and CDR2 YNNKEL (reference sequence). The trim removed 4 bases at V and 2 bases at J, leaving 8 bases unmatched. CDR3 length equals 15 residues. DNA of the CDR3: TGTGCCAGCAGCCGAGAGGGACAGCCCACCTACGAGCAGTACTTC. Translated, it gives CASSREGQPTYEQYF.

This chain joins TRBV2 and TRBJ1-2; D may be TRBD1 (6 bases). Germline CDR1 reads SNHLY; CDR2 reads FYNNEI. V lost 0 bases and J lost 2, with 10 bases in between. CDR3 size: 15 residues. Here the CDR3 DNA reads TGTGCCAGCAGTGAAGCTCCGGGGGCGAACTATGGCTACACCTTC. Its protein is CASSEAPGANYGYTF.

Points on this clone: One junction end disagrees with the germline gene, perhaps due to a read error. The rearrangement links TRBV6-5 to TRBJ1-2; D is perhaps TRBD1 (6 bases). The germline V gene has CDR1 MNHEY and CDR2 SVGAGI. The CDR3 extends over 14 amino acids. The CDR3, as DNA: TGTGCCAGCAGTTACTCAGGGGGGAACTACGGCTACACCTTC. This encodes CASSYSGGNYGYTF.

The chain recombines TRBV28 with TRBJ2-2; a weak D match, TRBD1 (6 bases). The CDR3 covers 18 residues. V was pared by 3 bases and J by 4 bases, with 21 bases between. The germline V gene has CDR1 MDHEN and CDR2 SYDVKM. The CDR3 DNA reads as TGTGCCAGCAGTTTTATTTATACCCGGCCAGGGGCCACCGGGGAGCTGTTTTTT. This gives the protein CASSFIYTRPGATGELFF. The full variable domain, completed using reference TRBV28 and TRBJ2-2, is DVKVTQSSRYLVKRTGEKVFLECVQDMDHENMFWYRQDPGLGLRLIYFSYDVKMKEKGDIPEGYSVSREKKERFSLILESASTNQTSMYLCASSFIYTRPGATGELFFGEGSRLTVL.

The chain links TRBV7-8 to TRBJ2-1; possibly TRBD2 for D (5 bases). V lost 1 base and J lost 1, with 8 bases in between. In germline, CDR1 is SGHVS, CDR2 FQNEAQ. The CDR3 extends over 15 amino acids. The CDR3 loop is CASSLDPGSYNEQFF. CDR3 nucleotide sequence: TGTGCCAGCAGCTTAGACCCGGGATCCTACAATGAGCAGTTCTTC.

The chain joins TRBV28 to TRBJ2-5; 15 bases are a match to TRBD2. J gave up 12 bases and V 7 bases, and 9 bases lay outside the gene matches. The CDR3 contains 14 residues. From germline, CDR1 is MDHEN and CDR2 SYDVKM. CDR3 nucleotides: TGTGCCAGCAAAGGGGGACTAGCGGGGGGCCTTGAGTACTTC. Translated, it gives CASKGGLAGGLEYF.

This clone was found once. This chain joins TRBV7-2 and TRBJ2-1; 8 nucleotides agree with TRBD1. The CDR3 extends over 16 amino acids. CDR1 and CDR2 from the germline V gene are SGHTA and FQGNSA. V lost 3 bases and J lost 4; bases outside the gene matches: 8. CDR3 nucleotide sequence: TGTGCCAGCAGCTTCCGACAGGGGCAGGGTTACAATGAGCAGTTCTTC. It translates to CASSFRQGQGYNEQFF.

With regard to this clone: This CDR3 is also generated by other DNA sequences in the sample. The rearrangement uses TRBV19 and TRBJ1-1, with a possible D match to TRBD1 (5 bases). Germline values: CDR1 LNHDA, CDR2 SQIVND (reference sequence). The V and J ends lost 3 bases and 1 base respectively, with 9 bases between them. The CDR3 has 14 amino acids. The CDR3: CASSMGGTNTEAFF. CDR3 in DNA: TGTGCCAGTAGTATGGGCGGGACGAACACTGAAGCTTTCTTT. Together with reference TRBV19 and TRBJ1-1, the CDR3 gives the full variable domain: DGGITQSPKYLFRKEGQNVTLSCEQNLNHDAMYWYRQDPGQGLRLIYYSQIVNDFQKGDIAEGYSVSREKKESFPLTVTSAQKNPTAFYLCASSMGGTNTEAFFGQGTRLTVV.

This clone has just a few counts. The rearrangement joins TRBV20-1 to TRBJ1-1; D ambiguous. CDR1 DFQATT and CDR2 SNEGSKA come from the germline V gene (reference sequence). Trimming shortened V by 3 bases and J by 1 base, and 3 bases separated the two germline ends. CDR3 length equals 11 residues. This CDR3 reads CSASENTEAFF. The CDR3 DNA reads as TGCAGTGCTAGCGAGAACACTGAAGCTTTCTTT.